This TCR beta chain appears in the sequencing data of a study of molecular identifiers for immune sequencing clone quantification (dated by TCRdb to between 2017 and 2018). For the wider study: For a replicate experiment, RNA from approximately 20,000 or 100,000 naive CD8 T cells was divided into five aliquots, and four of the five aliquots were sequenced. This methods study used CD8 T cells to benchmark TCR RNA copy counting and molecular-identifier clustering-based TCR repertoire sequencing (MIDCIRS). Study-wide conclusions, independent of this receptor: About 3.1 recovered TCR RNA copies per cell were obtained by modeling, versus about 10 by digital PCR, implying a capture efficiency of approximately 27%. Spiked-in Jurkat TCR RNA equivalent to a single cell was reported to be detectable even among 750,000 to 1,000,000 naive CD8 T cells. Clones above 20 RNA copies held over 98% of molecules in CMV-specific effector cells but under 1% in naive cells. Identical TCR molecules sharing a barcode could cause highly expanded clone sizes to be underestimated. When barcode sub-clustering was not used, chimeric consensus sequences inflated TCR diversity, with chimeras reaching as high as 47%. The naive libraries included spiked-in Jurkat TCR RNA (roughly nine copies' worth), and this RNA is not part of the donor repertoire.

Libraries of naive CD8 T cells were built from about 21,000 to 970,000 sorted cells, with 10%, 30% or 50% of the purified RNA used. On a BD FACSAria II, naive CD8 T cells were FACS-sorted as CD8+CD4-CCR7+CD45RA+ and collected into RLT Plus buffer. To test detection sensitivity, Jurkat RNA equal to around nine TCR copies was added to samples of roughly 18,000-1,100,000 naive CD8 T cells. Enrichment of CD8 T cells was done with RosetteSep CD8+ T Cell Enrichment Cocktail plus Ficoll-Paque, and ACK red cell lysis came afterward. Comments on this clonotype: Its cognate antigen has yet to be identified. Base qualities are not recorded, but no much larger clone differs from it by a single base.

The CDR3 contains 14 residues, cysteine and phenylalanine counted. Just the 42-base CDR3 DNA is kept, in frame starting at base 1. V is cut by 7 bases and J by 7 bases, and the space between the germline ends is 17 bases. CDR1 and CDR2 are drawn from the germline V gene (reference sequence): SEHNR, FQNEAQ. Library method: PCR. This sample was sequenced with a NextSeq 500. Preparation of bulk TCR libraries followed a previously described approach, with the TCR primers listed in Table S5. Purification of total RNA was performed with the Qiagen AllPrep DNA/RNA kit. Before any analysis, reads coming from multiple sequencing runs of the same library were combined into one pool. The paper's processing steps were these. Reads were retained only if an exact TCR constant sequence was present, and the retained reads were trimmed to 150 nt and grouped according to their 12-nt molecular barcodes. Reads within each barcode group were sub-clustered using a 15% Levenshtein threshold, and quality-weighted consensus sequences were constructed for each RNA molecule. Non-functional sequences were removed, as were lower-count sequences one edit away from another. Based on fitting two negative binomial distributions, any barcode sub-cluster with under 20% of the maximum read count was discarded. TCRdb redid the processing of the public reads, applying fastp at Q25 and MiXCR, and retained in-frame beta chains. Here each entry gathers all rows of one CDR3 protein and keeps the most common genes and DNA. Here the V and J calls rest on TCRdb's processing, not on the authors' analysis. The sample yields over 550,000 distinct CDR3 sequences; roughly 23% were counted once. The ten top clones hold 0.7% to 0.95% of the sample.

The sequenced sample consisted of naive CD8+ T cells from blood, with Jurkat cell RNA spiked in. Read against the paper, the sample's cell subset or site label means: FACS-sorted CD8+CD4-CCR7+CD45RA+ naive T cells. The rearrangement combines TRBV7-9 with TRBJ1-3; the D gene is perhaps TRBD1, on 5 matching bases. This receptor was taken from a human donor in good health. Some libraries in this study had Jurkat cell RNA spiked in. For the CDR3, the sequence is CASTSHRGDNTIYF. DNA sequence: TGTGCCAGCACCTCTCATCGGGGGGACAACACCATATATTTT.